This TCR beta chain was identified during a study of shared clonotypes between healthy human individuals. Generated by immunoSEQ multiplex PCR, the TCRdb table keeps only in-frame clones and is missing some. The table shows about 480,000 clones, with 79% occurring only once. The CDR3 is 14 residues long. The germline gives CDR1 LNHDA, CDR2 SQIVND (reference sequence). J lost 4 bases, V lost 7 bases, and 6 bases had no gene match. The clonotype comes from a woman aged 40 to 50 in good health. Some clones in this sample may be carry-over from other donors' samples. Sample: PBMCs. The V and J genes are TRBV19 and TRBJ2-1; 8 bases line up with TRBD2. The CDR3 region is CASKPLAGYNEQFF. The DNA of the CDR3 is TGTGCCAGTAAGCCCCTAGCGGGTTACAATGAGCAGTTCTTC. The complete variable domain, with remaining parts taken from reference TRBV19 and TRBJ2-1, reads DGGITQSPKYLFRKEGQNVTLSCEQNLNHDAMYWYRQDPGQGLRLIYYSQIVNDFQKGDIAEGYSVSREKKESFPLTVTSAQKNPTAFYLCASKPLAGYNEQFFGPGTRLTVL.